A selection of T cell receptor beta chains follows, all from one sample in a study of CD8 T cells in Susac syndrome. TCRdb independently ran MiXCR on the immunoSEQ multiplex PCR reads; one entry per CDR3 protein. The sample lists approximately 220,000 distinct CDR3 sequences, approximately 95% occurring once. The specimen was CD4+ T cells from PBMCs. Source of these receptors: a human donor with multiple sclerosis. CDR3s include the opening cysteine and the closing phenylalanine or tryptophan. D genes are given only for firm matches. Some rows have no size entry. The others give once, few or many, or a class for an expanded clone.

cdr3_nt cdr3_aa v_call d_call cdr3_length clone_size j_call
TGTGCCTGGAGTCCCCGGAGTAGCGGAGTCTACAATGAGCAGTTCTTC CAWSPRSSGVYNEQFF TRBV30 NA 16 NA TRBJ2-1
TGTGCCACCGCTCCCCAATACAATGAGCAGTTCTTC CATAPQYNEQFF TRBV6-2/TRBV6-3 NA 12 once TRBJ2-1
TGTGCCAGCAGTTCCGGGACAGTTAGCAATCAGCCCCAGCATTTT CASSSGTVSNQPQHF TRBV28 TRBD1 15 NA TRBJ1-5
TGTGCCAGCTGTCAGAATAATGAAAAACTGTTTTTT CASCQNNEKLFF TRBV7-9 NA 12 NA TRBJ1-4
TGTGCCAGCAGCCACCGAGGACAGTACACCGGGGAGCTGTTTTTT CASSHRGQYTGELFF TRBV3-1 NA 15 NA TRBJ2-2
TGTGCCAGCAGCTTAGATGCAGCGGACAGTTACAATGAGCAGTTCTTC CASSLDAADSYNEQFF TRBV7-2 NA 16 NA TRBJ2-1
TGTGCCATCAGTGAGTCTCGGGAGGGGGAGACCCAGTACTTC CAISESREGETQYF TRBV10-3 TRBD2 14 NA TRBJ2-5
TGTGCCAGCAGTCGCAAACCGGGCCCTAGTACTACAAACACCATATATTTT CASSRKPGPSTTNTIYF TRBV6-1 NA 17 NA TRBJ1-3
TGTGCCAGTAGTAGGACAGGGGACTATGGCTACACCTTC CASSRTGDYGYTF TRBV19 TRBD1 13 NA TRBJ1-2
TGTGCCAGCTCGGCGGACAGGGCCGGTGGCAATCAGCCCCAGCATTTT CASSADRAGGNQPQHF TRBV18 TRBD1 16 NA TRBJ1-5
TGTGCCTGGTCGGGACACCCTAATGAAAAACTGTTTTTT CAWSGHPNEKLFF TRBV30 NA 13 NA TRBJ1-4
TGCAGCGCTGCTTTTTTGACAGGCCGGGCCGAGCAGTACTTC CSAAFLTGRAEQYF TRBV29-1 NA 14 NA TRBJ2-7
TGTGCCGGCAAGTCCTTAGCGGTCCAAGAGACCCAGTACTTC CAGKSLAVQETQYF TRBV30 NA 14 NA TRBJ2-5
TGTGCCAGCAGCGTAGGACAGTCCCCAGGCTATGGCTACACCTTC CASSVGQSPGYGYTF TRBV9 NA 15 NA TRBJ1-2
TGTGCCAGCAGCGTTCGCGGCGCGAACACCGGGGAGCTGTTTTTT CASSVRGANTGELFF TRBV9 NA 15 once TRBJ2-2
TGCAGTGCTACGCCCAGTTCTAGCGCCTCCTACGAGCAGTACTTC CSATPSSSASYEQYF TRBV20-1 NA 15 once TRBJ2-7
TGTGCCAGCAGCCCGACTTGGGTGGGGTGGAACACTGAAGCTTTCTTT CASSPTWVGWNTEAFF TRBV5-4 NA 16 NA TRBJ1-1
TGCAGCGTTGTTGCGGACAGGGGAGCTTTCTTT CSVVADRGAFF TRBV29-1 TRBD1 11 NA TRBJ1-1
TGCGCCAGCAGCCAGGACAGGGGGACCGGGGAGCTGTTTTTT CASSQDRGTGELFF TRBV4-1 TRBD1 14 NA TRBJ2-2
TGTGCCAGCAGAAAGACAGGGGTAAACACTGAAGCTTTCTTT CASRKTGVNTEAFF TRBV27 TRBD1 14 NA TRBJ1-1
TGCAGTGCGGTGGAAGGGGGGCAGGAAAAACTGTTTTTT CSAVEGGQEKLFF TRBV20-1 NA 13 once TRBJ1-4
TGTGCCAGCAGTGAGTCCTTTACCCTCCACTTT CASSESFTLHF TRBV25-1 NA 11 NA TRBJ1-6
TGTGCCAGCAGCCGCACAGGTGCAACTAATGAAAAACTGTTTTTT CASSRTGATNEKLFF TRBV3-1 NA 15 NA TRBJ1-4
TGTGCCTGGACACGGGTCCGAACTAATGAAAAACTGTTTTTT CAWTRVRTNEKLFF TRBV30 NA 14 NA TRBJ1-4
TGCGCCAGCAGCCAAGATAGTAGGCAGTATTATGGCGGCTACACCTTC CASSQDSRQYYGGYTF TRBV4-1 NA 16 NA TRBJ1-2
TGTGCCAGCAGCCCATCATACAGGGGACTAGGTGGAAACACCATATATTTT CASSPSYRGLGGNTIYF TRBV7-9 TRBD1 17 NA TRBJ1-3
TGTGCCAGCAGCCAAGGGGAGGTGGAGACCCAGTACTTC CASSQGEVETQYF TRBV14 NA 13 NA TRBJ2-5